This record concerns one T cell receptor (beta chain) sequence. What it binds is not known. The sample comes from a study of T cells in narcolepsy. Across the whole study: Enrolled donors included narcolepsy type 1 or type 2 patients and healthy controls.

Broader study findings: No autoreactive T cell clone sequences appeared in some memory CD4+ repertoires. Same-patient CSF and blood CD4+ T cell clonotypes included HCRT-specific and TRIB2-specific autoreactive ones. Blood of same and different patients, but not healthy controls, reportedly held recurring autoreactive clonotypes.

Repertoires were generated with immunoSEQ multiplex PCR, while TCRdb's copy carries only in-frame clones and drops some. The sample records around 30,000 clones, over 75% being singletons. Sequencing was carried out using CD45RA- memory CD4+ T cells from PBMCs. This TCR came from a human donor with narcolepsy.

CDR3 amino acids: CASSQGQGGGYGYTF. CDR3 nucleotides: TGTGCCAGCAGCCAAGGACAGGGGGGCGGCTATGGCTACACCTTC. J is TRBJ1-2 and V is TRBV4-2; 9 nucleotides align to TRBD1. In germline, CDR1 is LGHNA, CDR2 YNFKEQ. The CDR3 covers 15 residues. V lost 1 base to trimming and J lost 4 bases; unmatched junction nucleotides: 4.